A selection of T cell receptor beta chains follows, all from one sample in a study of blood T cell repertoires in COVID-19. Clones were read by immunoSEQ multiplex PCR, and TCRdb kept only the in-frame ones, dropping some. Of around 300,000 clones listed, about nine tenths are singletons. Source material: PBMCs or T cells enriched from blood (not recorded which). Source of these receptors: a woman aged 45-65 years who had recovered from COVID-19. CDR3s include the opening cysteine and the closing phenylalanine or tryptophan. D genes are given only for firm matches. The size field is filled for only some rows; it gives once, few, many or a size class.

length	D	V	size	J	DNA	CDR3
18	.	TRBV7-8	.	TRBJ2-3	TGTGCCAGCAGCTTACGAAATAGCGGAGGCCGACGCACAGATACGCAGTATTTT	CASSLRNSGGRRTDTQYF
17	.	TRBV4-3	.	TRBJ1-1	TGCGCCAGCAGCCGAGCCTTAACCGGGACAAGGAACACTGAAGCTTTCTTT	CASSRALTGTRNTEAFF
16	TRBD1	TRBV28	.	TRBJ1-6	TGTGCCAGCAGTTTACGAGGGGGCGGGGCGCGTTCACCCCTCCACTTT	CASSLRGGGARSPLHF
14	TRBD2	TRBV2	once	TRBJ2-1	TGTGCCAGCAACAAACTAGCGGACCACAATGAGCAGTTCTTC	CASNKLADHNEQFF
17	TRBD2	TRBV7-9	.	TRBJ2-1	TGTGCCAGCAGCCCACTAGCAGCAAGCGGGAGGGCAAATGAGCAGTTCTTC	CASSPLAASGRANEQFF
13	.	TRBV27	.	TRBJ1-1	TGTGCCAGCAGTTTCAGGGAAAACACTGAAGCTTTCTTT	CASSFRENTEAFF
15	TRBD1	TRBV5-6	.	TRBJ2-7	TGTGCCAGCAGCTTGGATGGGACAGGGGGCTCAGTGCAGTACTTC	CASSLDGTGGSVQYF
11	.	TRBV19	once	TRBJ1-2	TGTGCCAGTAGTATAGGAGAAACTTTTTACTTC	CASSIGETFYF
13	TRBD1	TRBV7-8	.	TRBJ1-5	TGTGCCAGCAGCTTGACAGGGAATCAGCCCCAGCATTTT	CASSLTGNQPQHF
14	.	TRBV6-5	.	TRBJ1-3	TGTGCCAGCAATCAACAGATCTCTGGAAACACCATATATTTT	CASNQQISGNTIYF
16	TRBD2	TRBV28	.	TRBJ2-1	TGTGCCAGCAGTTCCTCGACTAGCGGCAACTACAATGAGCAGTTCTTC	CASSSSTSGNYNEQFF
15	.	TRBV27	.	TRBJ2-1	TGTGCCAGCAGCCGCGCGGGGAGCTCCTACAATGAGCAGTTCTTC	CASSRAGSSYNEQFF
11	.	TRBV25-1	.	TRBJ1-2	TGTGCCAGCGGGGGGGGCGTTGGCTACACCTTC	CASGGGVGYTF
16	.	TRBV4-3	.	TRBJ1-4	TGCGCCAGCAGCCTGGCGGTGGGTTCAACTAATGAAAAACTGTTTTTT	CASSLAVGSTNEKLFF
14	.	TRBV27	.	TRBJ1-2	TGTGCCAGCAGTCAACTATCAGGGGTTTGGGGCTACACCTTC	CASSQLSGVWGYTF
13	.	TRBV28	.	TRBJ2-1	TGTGCCAGCAGTTTAATGGGGGGAAATGAGCAGTTCTTC	CASSLMGGNEQFF
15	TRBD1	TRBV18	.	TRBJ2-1	TGTGCCAGCTCACCCGGACAGGGGGCGTACAATGAGCAGTTCTTC	CASSPGQGAYNEQFF
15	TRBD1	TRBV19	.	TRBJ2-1	TGTGCCAGTAGGGCCGGGACAGAACCTCTCCATGAGCAGTTCTTC	CASRAGTEPLHEQFF
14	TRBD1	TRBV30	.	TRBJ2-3	TGTGCCTGGAGTCGGACAGGGAGCACAGATACGCAGTATTTT	CAWSRTGSTDTQYF
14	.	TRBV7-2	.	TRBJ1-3	TGTGCCAGCACCCTGGGAGTTACTGGAAACACCATATATTTT	CASTLGVTGNTIYF
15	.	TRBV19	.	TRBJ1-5	TGTGCCAGTAGTATAACACCTTATAGCAATCAGCCCCAGCATTTT	CASSITPYSNQPQHF
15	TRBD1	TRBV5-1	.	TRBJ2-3	TGCGCCAGCAGCGGGGGACAGGGGGAAATCGATACGCAGTATTTT	CASSGGQGEIDTQYF
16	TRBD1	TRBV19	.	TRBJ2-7	TGTGCCAGTAGTACGCCCCTTCCGGGACAGGGGAACGAGCAGTACTTC	CASSTPLPGQGNEQYF
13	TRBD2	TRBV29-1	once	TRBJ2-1	TGCAGCGTTGAAATGATAGCGGGAACTGAGCAGTTCTTC	CSVEMIAGTEQFF
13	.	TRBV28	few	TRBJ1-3	TGTGCCAGCCAGGGAGGTTTCCGAGACACCATATATTTT	CASQGGFRDTIYF
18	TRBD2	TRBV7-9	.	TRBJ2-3	TGTGCCAGCAGTTCTTTCTCCGGGACTAGCGTTTACACAGATACGCAGTATTTT	CASSSFSGTSVYTDTQYF
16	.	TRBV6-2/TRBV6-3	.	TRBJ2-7	TGTGCCAGCAGTTACCGGGGTGGGAGACACCCCTACGAGCAGTACTTC	CASSYRGGRHPYEQYF
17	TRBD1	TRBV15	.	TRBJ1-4	TGTGCCACCAGCAGAGGGGACAGGGGGCGGACTAATGAAAAACTGTTTTTT	CATSRGDRGRTNEKLFF
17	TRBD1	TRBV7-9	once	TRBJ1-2	TGTGCCAGCAGCCAAAGGGACAGGGGTTACGTCTCCTATGGCTACACCTTC	CASSQRDRGYVSYGYTF
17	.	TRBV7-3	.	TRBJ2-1	TGTGCCAGCAGCTCTCCGACTAGAGAGAGCTCCTACAATGAGCAGTTCTTC	CASSSPTRESSYNEQFF
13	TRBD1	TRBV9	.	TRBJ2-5	TGTGCCAGCAGCCCGGGGACAGGGGGGACCCAGTACTTC	CASSPGTGGTQYF
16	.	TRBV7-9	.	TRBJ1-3	TGTGCCAGCAGCTTCGGACAGCCGAACTCTGGAAACACCATATATTTT	CASSFGQPNSGNTIYF
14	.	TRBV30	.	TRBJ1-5	TGTGCCCTTGGGGAGGGTATGGGCAATCAGCCCCAGCATTTT	CALGEGMGNQPQHF
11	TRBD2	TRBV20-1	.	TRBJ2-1	TGCAGTGCACCAGCGGGAGATGAGCAGTTCTTC	CSAPAGDEQFF
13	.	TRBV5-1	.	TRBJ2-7	TGCGCCAGCAGCTTGGCGGCAGGGGAAGAGCAGTACTTC	CASSLAAGEEQYF
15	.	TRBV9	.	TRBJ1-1	TGTGCCAGCAGCCCTCGGACAGACTTGAACACTGAAGCTTTCTTT	CASSPRTDLNTEAFF
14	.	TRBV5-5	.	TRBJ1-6	TGTGCCAGCAGCCCCTGGACGGACATTTCGCCCCTCCACTTT	CASSPWTDISPLHF
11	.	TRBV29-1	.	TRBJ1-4	TGCAGCGTCGACAGATATGAAAAACTGTTTTTT	CSVDRYEKLFF
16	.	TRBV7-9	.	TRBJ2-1	TGTGCCAGCAGCTTAGGGTTGGGACAAAACTACAATGAGCAGTTCTTC	CASSLGLGQNYNEQFF
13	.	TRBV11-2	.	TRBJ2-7	TGTGCCAGCAGCTTAGATCGGACTACGGAGCAGTACTTC	CASSLDRTTEQYF
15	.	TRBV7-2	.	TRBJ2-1	TGTGCCAGCAGCTTAGCCCGGGACTCTTACAATGAGCAGTTCTTC	CASSLARDSYNEQFF
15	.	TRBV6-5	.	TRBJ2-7	TGTGCCAGCAGTTACTCGACACCTCCCCACTACGAGCAGTACTTC	CASSYSTPPHYEQYF
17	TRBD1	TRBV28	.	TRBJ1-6	TGTGCCAGCAGTTTAGGAGGATGGGACAGTAATAATTCACCCCTCCACTTT	CASSLGGWDSNNSPLHF
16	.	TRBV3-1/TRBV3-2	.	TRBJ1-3	TGTGCCAGCAGCCAAGAATGGGGGGGTTCTGGAAACACCATATATTTT	CASSQEWGGSGNTIYF
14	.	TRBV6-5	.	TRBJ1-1	TGTGCCAGCAGTTACGTTGACAGGAACACTGAAGCTTTCTTT	CASSYVDRNTEAFF
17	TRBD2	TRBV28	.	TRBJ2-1	TGTGCCAGCAGTTTAAGACTAGCGGGACCGCTTTACAATGAGCAGTTCTTC	CASSLRLAGPLYNEQFF
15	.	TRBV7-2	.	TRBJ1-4	TGTGCCAGCAGCAGGAGGGGTGCAACTAATGAAAAACTGTTTTTT	CASSRRGATNEKLFF
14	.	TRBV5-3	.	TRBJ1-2	TGTGCCAGAACCCAATTACAGGGTTGCTATGGCTACACCTTC	CARTQLQGCYGYTF
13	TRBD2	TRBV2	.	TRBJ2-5	TGTGCCAGCAGTCCGGGACTAGCGGAGACCCAGTACTTC	CASSPGLAETQYF
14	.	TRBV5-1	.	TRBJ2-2	TGCGCCAGCAGCTTGACTCCGTCCACCGGGGAGCTGTTTTTT	CASSLTPSTGELFF
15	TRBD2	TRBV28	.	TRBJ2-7	TGTGCCAGCAGCCTTGGGACTAGCGGGAGTAGCGAGCAGTACTTC	CASSLGTSGSSEQYF
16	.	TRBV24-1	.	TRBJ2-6	TGTGCCACCAGTGATGTGAGGGCTTCTGGGGCCAACGTCCTGACTTTC	CATSDVRASGANVLTF
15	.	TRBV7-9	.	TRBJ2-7	TGTGCCAGCAGCCATCCCTATCGGGATGACTACGAGCAGTACTTC	CASSHPYRDDYEQYF
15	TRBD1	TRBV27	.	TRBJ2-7	TGTGCCAGCAGGAGACCTGGGGACAGGGCCTACGAGCAGTACTTC	CASRRPGDRAYEQYF
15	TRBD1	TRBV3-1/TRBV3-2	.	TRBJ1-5	TGTGCCAGCAGCCTTCGGACAGGGAGAGATCAGCCCCAGCATTTT	CASSLRTGRDQPQHF